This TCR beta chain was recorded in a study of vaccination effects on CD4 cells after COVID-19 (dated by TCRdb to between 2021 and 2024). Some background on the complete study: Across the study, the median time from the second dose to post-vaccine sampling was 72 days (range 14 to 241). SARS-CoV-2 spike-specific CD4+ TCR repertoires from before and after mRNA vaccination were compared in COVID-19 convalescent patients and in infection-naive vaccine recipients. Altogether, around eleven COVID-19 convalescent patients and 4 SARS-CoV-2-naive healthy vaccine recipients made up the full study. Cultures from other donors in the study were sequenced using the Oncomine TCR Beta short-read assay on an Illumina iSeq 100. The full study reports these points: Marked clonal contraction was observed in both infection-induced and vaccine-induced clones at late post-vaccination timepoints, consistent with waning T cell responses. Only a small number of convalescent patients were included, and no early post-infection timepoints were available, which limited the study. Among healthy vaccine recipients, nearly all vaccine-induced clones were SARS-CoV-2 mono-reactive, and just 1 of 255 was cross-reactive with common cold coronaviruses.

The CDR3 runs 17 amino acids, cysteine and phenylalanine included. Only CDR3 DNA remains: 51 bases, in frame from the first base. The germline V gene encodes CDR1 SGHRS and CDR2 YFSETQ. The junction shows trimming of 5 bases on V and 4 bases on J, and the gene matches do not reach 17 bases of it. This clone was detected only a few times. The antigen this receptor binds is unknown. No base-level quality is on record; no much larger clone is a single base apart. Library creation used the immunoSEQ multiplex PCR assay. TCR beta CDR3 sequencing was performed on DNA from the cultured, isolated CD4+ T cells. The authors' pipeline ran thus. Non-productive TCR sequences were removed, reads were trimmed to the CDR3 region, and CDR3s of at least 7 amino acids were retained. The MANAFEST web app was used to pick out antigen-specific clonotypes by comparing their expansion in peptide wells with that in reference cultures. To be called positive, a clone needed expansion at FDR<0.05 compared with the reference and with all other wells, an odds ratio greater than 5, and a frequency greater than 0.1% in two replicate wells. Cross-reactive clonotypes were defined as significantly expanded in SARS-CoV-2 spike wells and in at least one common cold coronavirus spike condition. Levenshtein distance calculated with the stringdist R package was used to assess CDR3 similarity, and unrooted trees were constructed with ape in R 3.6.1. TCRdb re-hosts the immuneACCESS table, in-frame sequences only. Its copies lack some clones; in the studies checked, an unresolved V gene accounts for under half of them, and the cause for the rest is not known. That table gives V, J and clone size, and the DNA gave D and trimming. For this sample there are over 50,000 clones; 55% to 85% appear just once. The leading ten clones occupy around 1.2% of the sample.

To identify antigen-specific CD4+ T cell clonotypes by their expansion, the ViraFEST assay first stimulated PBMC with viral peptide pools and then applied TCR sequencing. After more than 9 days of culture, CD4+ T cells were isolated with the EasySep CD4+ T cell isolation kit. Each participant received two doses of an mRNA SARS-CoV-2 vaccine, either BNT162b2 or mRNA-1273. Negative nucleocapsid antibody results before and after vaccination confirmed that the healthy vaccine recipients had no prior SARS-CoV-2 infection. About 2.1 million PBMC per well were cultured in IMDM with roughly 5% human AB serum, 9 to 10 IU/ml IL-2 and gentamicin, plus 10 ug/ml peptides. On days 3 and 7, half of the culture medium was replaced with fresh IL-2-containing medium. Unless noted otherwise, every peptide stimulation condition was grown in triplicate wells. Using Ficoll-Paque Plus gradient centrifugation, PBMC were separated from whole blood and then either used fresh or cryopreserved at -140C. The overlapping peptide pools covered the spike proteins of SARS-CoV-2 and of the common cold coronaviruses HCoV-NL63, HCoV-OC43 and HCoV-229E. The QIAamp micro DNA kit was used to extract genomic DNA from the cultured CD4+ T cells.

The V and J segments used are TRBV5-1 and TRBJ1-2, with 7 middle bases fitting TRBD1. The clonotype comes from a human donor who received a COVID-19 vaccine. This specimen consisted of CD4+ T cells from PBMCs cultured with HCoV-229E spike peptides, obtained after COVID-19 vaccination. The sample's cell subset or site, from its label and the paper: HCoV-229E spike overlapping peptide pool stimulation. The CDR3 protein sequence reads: CASSPGARGESSYGYTF. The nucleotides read TGCGCCAGCAGTCCTGGGGCCAGGGGGGAGAGTTCCTATGGCTACACCTTC.